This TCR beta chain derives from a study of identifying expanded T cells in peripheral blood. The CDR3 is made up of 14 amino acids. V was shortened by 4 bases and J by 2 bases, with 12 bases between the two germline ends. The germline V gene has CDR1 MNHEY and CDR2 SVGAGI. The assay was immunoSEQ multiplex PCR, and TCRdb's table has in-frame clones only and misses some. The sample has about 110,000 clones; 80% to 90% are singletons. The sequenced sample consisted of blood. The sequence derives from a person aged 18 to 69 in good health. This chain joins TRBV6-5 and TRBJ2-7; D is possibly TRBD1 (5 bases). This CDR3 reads CASSLFRGAYEQYF. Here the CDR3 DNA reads TGTGCCAGCAGTTTGTTTAGGGGCGCCTACGAGCAGTACTTC.